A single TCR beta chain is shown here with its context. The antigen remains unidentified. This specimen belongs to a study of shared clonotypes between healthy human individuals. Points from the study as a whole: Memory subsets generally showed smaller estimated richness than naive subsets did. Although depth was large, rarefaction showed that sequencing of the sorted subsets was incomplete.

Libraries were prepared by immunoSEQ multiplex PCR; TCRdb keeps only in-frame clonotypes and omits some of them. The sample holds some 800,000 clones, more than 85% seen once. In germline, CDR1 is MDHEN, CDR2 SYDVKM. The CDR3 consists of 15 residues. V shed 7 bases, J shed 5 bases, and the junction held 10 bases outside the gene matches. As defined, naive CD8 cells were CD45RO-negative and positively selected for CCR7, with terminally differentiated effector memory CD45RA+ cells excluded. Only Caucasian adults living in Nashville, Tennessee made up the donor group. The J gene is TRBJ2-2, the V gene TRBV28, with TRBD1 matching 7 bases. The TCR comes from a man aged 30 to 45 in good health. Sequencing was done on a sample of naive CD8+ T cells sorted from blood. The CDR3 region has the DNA TGTGCCAGCACCATTCGGACAGGTCTGACCGGGGAGCTGTTTTTT. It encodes CASTIRTGLTGELFF.